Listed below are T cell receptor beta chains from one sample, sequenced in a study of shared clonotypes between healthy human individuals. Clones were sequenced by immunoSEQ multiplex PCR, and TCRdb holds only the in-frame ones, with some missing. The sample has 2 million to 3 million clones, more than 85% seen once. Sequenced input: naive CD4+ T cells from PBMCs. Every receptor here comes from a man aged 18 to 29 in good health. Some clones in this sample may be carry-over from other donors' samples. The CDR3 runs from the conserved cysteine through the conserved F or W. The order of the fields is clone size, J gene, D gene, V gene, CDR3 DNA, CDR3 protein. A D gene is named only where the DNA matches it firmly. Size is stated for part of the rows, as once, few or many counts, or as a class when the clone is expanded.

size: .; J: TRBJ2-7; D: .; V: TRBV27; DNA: TGTGCCAGCAGGCCGATGGGGCGGGAAAGGGGCGAGCAGTACTTC; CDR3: CASRPMGRERGEQYF
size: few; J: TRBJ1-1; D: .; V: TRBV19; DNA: TGTGCCAGTACCCCGACAGAAAGGAACACTGAAGCTTTCTTT; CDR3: CASTPTERNTEAFF
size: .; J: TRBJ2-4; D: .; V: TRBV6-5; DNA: TGTGCCAGCAGTTACCTACCTGGGGCAGGAAACATTCAGTACTTC; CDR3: CASSYLPGAGNIQYF
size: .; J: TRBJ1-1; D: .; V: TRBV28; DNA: TGTGCCAGCAGTCCCCCCCCAAACACTGAAGCTTTCTTT; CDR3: CASSPPPNTEAFF
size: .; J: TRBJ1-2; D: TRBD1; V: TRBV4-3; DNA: TGCGCCAGCAGCCAAAGCCCCGGGACAGGCTATGGCTACACCTTC; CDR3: CASSQSPGTGYGYTF
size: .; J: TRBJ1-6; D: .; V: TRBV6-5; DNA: TGTGCCAGCAGTCTAGACAGAAATAATTCACCCCTCCACTTT; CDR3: CASSLDRNNSPLHF
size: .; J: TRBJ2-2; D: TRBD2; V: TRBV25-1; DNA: TGTGCCAGCAGTAACAGCGGGAGAACGGGAGAGGAGCTGTTTTTT; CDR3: CASSNSGRTGEELFF
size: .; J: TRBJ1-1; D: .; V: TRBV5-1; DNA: TGCGCCAGCAGCTGGGACCCGCCTGGCGGGGGGGGAACTGAAGCTTTCTTT; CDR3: CASSWDPPGGGGTEAFF
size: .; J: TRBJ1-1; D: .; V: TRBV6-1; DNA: TGTGCCAGCAGTGACCGGGGGGCTAGAGATACTGAAGCTTTCTTT; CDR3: CASSDRGARDTEAFF
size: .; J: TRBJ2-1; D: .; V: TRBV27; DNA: TGTGCCAGCAGTTTCCAGCGGGTCGCCTCGGGGAGCGAGCAGTTCTTC; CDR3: CASSFQRVASGSEQFF
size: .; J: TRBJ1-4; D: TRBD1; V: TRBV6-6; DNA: TGTGCCAGCAGTCTCACAGGGGCTGAAAAACTGTTTTTT; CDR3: CASSLTGAEKLFF
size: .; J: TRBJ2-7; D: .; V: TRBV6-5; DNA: TGTGCCGGAAACCAGTGGTTGAACTCCTACGAGCAGTACTTC; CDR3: CAGNQWLNSYEQYF
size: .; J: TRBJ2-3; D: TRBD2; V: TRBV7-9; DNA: TGTGCCCGGGGGGGAGCGGGAGTCACAGATACGCAGTATTTT; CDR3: CARGGAGVTDTQYF
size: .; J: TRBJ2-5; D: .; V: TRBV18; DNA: TGTGCCAGCTCACCCGGGGTGTCCCAAGAGACCCAGTACTTC; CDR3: CASSPGVSQETQYF
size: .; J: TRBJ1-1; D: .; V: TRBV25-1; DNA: TGTGCCAGCAGTGACCCCCGCCAGGGGAACACTGAAGCTTTCTTT; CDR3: CASSDPRQGNTEAFF
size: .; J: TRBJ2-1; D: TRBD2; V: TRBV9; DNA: TGTGCCAGCAGCGTAAGTATTAGCGGGAGCTACAATGAGCAGTTCTTC; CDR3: CASSVSISGSYNEQFF
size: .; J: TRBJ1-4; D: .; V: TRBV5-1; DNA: TGCGCCAGCAGCTCCCAGAGCAATGAAAAACTGTTTTTT; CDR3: CASSSQSNEKLFF
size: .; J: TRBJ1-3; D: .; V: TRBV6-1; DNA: TGTGCCAGCAGTGAAGGCAAAAACGCGCGCCGCACCATATATTTT; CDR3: CASSEGKNARRTIYF
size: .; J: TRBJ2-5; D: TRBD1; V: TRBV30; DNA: TGTGCCTGGTCCACAGGGGCCCAAGAGACCCAGTACTTC; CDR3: CAWSTGAQETQYF
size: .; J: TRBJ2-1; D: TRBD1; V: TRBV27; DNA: TGTGCCAGCAGTCTTTCCCCGGGACAGCCCAATGAGCAGTTCTTC; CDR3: CASSLSPGQPNEQFF
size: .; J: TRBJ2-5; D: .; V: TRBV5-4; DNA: TGTGCCAGCAGCTCAGGGCCCCAAGAGACCCAGTACTTC; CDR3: CASSSGPQETQYF
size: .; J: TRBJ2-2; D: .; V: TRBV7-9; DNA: TGTGCCAGCAGCTTAGGATCAGGGGCCGCCGGGGAGCTGTTTTTT; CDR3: CASSLGSGAAGELFF